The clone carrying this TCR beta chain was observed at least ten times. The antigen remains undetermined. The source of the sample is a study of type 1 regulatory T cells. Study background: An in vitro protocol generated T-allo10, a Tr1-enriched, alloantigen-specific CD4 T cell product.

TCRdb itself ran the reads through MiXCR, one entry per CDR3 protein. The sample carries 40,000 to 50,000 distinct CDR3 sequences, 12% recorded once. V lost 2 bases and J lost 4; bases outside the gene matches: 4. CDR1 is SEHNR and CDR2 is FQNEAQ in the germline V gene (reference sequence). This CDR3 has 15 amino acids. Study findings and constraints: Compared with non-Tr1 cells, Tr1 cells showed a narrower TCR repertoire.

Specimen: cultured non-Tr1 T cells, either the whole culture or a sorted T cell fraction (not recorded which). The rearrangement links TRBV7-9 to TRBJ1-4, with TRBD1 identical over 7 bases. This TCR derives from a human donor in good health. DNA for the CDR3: TGTGCCAGCAGCTTACAGGGGGTCTATAATGAAAAACTGTTTTTT. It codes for CASSLQGVYNEKLFF.